This TCR beta chain was obtained from a study of cytomegalovirus exposure and HLA in healthy donors (dated by TCRdb to the late 2010s). Describing the broader study: An earlier analysis of approximately 640 of the donors reported about 290 Gb of sequence data and 117 million unique TCR beta sequences from approximately 180 million T cells. Alongside the repertoire data, information on donor age, sex, ethnicity and CMV serostatus was compiled. The study profiled the T cell repertoires of 500 to 800 subjects by immunosequencing and related them to cytomegalovirus serostatus. In the later analysis, no new phenotypic data were used to find candidate immune exposures; instead, reliance was placed on TCR beta sequences and their occurrence across donors. The aim of the study was to test whether cataloging public T cell receptors could identify signatures of past pathogen exposure. Along with the approximately 700-subject first cohort, a separate validation cohort of over a hundred different subjects was used. Of the roughly 400 genotyped donors, 65% to 90% fell in the genetic ancestry cluster associated with self-reported Caucasian donors. Every repertoire in the discovery cohort had been generated on one and the same sequencing platform. Among about 410 genotyped donors of the cohort, an average of roughly 230,000 unique TCR beta nucleotide sequences was sequenced per donor, of which about 20% were non-productive. In a later analysis, previously published TCR beta repertoires from some 640 donors were re-analyzed and high-resolution HLA genotyping was added so that TCR occurrence patterns could be studied. Five DR-DQ haplotypes were treated as single units for association and clustering because of strong linkage in the cohort. An earlier analysis of 587 of the donors applied high-throughput TCR beta sequencing to assess whether each TCR beta V gene segment acted as functional or pseudogenic. Typing coverage differed by locus: A, B, C, DRB1 and DQB1 were typed in roughly 629-630 donors, DQA1 in approximately 520, DPA1 in 600 to 610, and DPB1 in 400 to 480. HLA typing included class I and class II loci at four-digit resolution. An early release that covered about 600 HLA-typed donors contained 250 to 350 gigabases of sequencing data and roughly 84 million unique TCR sequences. To predict cytomegalovirus infection status, the study combined high-throughput TCR immunosequencing, statistical association of individual TCRs with disease status, and machine learning. In a later genetic analysis, genome-wide SNP genotypes for about three fifths of the roughly 670 donors were used, and that subset was treated as a discovery cohort.

The protocol used for the library was the immunoSEQ multiplex PCR assay. For the multiplex PCR, a mixture combining 60 forward primers for TCR Vbeta segments and 13 reverse primers for TCR Jbeta segments was used. The CDR3 region of rearranged TCR beta genes was amplified from genomic DNA by a multiplex PCR assay. The amplified TCR beta libraries were sequenced on the Illumina HiSeq System as 87-base-pair reads. The original pipeline was this. A later analysis counted about 80 million unique TCR beta chains across the 550 to 800 repertoires, and 9.5 million to 11 million of these chains were shared by at least two donors. A nearest-neighbor algorithm error-corrected the raw reads and collapsed the reads into unique sequences, merging closely related sequences to remove PCR and sequencing errors. To assign V, D and J gene segments, CDR3 sequences were aligned to IMGT reference sequences. For a sequence to be retained, at least a six-nucleotide match to both a V gene segment and a J gene segment was required. Rearrangements were classified as productive when the CDR3 lacked stop codons and remained in frame with V and J, and all other rearrangements were classified as non-productive. Following IMGT convention, CDR3 was defined as the stretch from the second conserved V-encoded cysteine up to the conserved J-encoded phenylalanine. The earlier analysis of about 530 of the donors excluded any sequence lacking an unambiguous match to a single V gene segment. An earlier analysis of fewer than 750 of the donors called V segments functional above 56.7% productive rearrangements and segregating when the between-donor standard deviation exceeded 5%. To diagnose cytomegalovirus status from the catalog of TCR beta chain sequences, a statistical classification framework was built. In a later analysis, TCR nucleotide sequences were compared against IMGT/GENE-DB human TR gene sequences so that V and J genes could be assigned. Using the TCRdist pipeline, a later analysis assigned CDR3 sequences along with most-parsimonious VDJ recombination scenarios. In a later analysis, every TCR beta chain was defined by the combination of its CDR3 amino acid sequence and its V-gene family, and reads without a unique V-gene family were dropped. As a way to deal with suspected cross-contamination and a sequencing artifact, a later analysis dropped hundreds of nucleotide sequences that were highly shared and had low generation probability. In a later analysis, a clonal expansion index was calculated for each public chain from normalized within-repertoire ranks of inferred template counts. Generation probabilities in a later analysis came from a VDJ recombination model fitted to out-of-frame rearrangements, and those results were checked against IGoR. In a later analysis, hypergeometric tests were used to score TCR-TCR, TCR-HLA and TCR-CMV co-occurrence, with a repertoire-size bias correction applied to TCR pairs. To estimate false discovery rates, a later analysis permuted the HLA or CMV assignments 20 times. A later analysis grouped co-occurring TCRs with DBSCAN, adding TCRdist sequence similarity when clustering within HLA-allele-positive subsets. Repertoires with fewer than 30,000 or more than 120,000 public chains were left out of co-occurrence clustering, as were a few repertoires with anomalous nucleotide sharing. TCRdb carries this immuneACCESS record with in-frame sequences only. Its versions omit some clonotypes, under half of them owing to an unresolved V gene in the studies checked, with the rest unexplained. The V and J calls and clone size come from that table; D and trimming were worked out from the DNA. A total of 97,000 or so clones appear in this sample, approximately 64% of them only once. 4% to 5.5% of the sample rests with the top ten.

Overall results and qualifications from the work: Because counts were too low, 15 to 20 rarely observed V segments, including chromosome 9 orphons, were excluded from the earlier analysis of 500 to 700 of the donors. A further reported finding was that TCR beta sequences accurately predicted the HLA-A and HLA-B alleles for most subjects in the first cohort. Cytomegalovirus status was reported to be diagnosed by the classifier with high specificity and sensitivity in both the original and validation cohorts. The study gave a list of some 150 TCR beta chains associated with cytomegalovirus. Linkage disequilibrium might explain the correlated functional status among segregating V segments, but an unknown experimental factor could not be excluded. In a later genetic analysis, a missense DCLRE1C variant was associated with V-gene and J-gene trimming of TCR beta chains, and the association was replicated in an independent cohort. Compared with the 666-donor mean, donors in an Asian-associated ancestry cluster had fewer N-insertions in productive TCRs, according to a later genetic analysis. The 87-base-pair reads could not distinguish some IMGT-functional V segments, including TRBV6-2 and TRBV6-3, so those segments were excluded. In vitro tests confirmed that a few of the cytomegalovirus-associated TCR beta chains recognize cytomegalovirus antigens. Specific HLA alleles were associated with roughly 17,000 TCR beta sequences at a false discovery rate of 0.05 in a later analysis. In this cohort, only TCR beta chains were sequenced, and detectable features were limited by the absence of alpha or paired-chain data. Roughly uniform sequencing depth across donors was assumed in presence/absence analyses, although this assumption may not hold. Across donors, most TCR sequences were observed very rarely, whereas some public TCRs were present in many individuals. Broadly in line with IMGT annotations, most TCR beta V segments showed up in productive rearrangements about 90% or about 30% of the time in an earlier analysis of approximately 640 of the donors. According to a later analysis, TCR association rates differed among HLA loci, with DRB1 alleles showing the most associated TCRs and HLA-C alleles showing the fewest. Because HLA typing was unavailable for some donors at each locus, only the typed subset was used in association tests. The authors suggested that the approach could potentially be extended to other disease states and immunological phenotypes. CMV serostatus was the only immune exposure information available for the cohort. When HLA alleles, especially DR and DQ, strongly co-occurred, attributing TCR associations to individual alleles was difficult. In a later analysis, several top co-occurrence clusters were reported to appear linked to parvovirus B19, influenza, CMV and Epstein-Barr virus. In a later analysis, most CMV-associated TCR beta chains were found to appear HLA-restricted, with HLA associations seemingly driven largely by CMV exposure. A cluster of highly shared sequence variants was judged likely to represent a technical artifact of the sequencing pipeline. In a later analysis, HLA-associated TCR beta chains showed more clonal expansion and lower generation probabilities than non-associated chains that were equally common.

As regards this clone: Its antigen target is currently unknown. One base away there is no much larger clone; base qualities are not given.

The CDR3 sequence holds 13 residues, the cysteine and phenylalanine included. Solely the CDR3 DNA is kept, with 39 bases framed from the first base. A distance of 10 bases separates the germline ends of V and J, which lose 2 bases and 8 bases respectively. Based on the germline V gene, the CDR1 and CDR2 sequences are SGHRS and YFSETQ. The cohort was made up of approximately 700 healthy bone marrow donors. All cohort members were sampled while nominally healthy, although unrecorded immune exposures were likely present. Of the 700 or so cohort members, around 300 had a positive CMV serostatus and about 400 had a negative one, while no CMV serostatus was recorded for the donor. Every donor gave a peripheral blood sample, and the peripheral blood mononuclear cells from that sample were used for TCR beta sequencing. The Qiagen DNeasy Blood Extraction Kit was used to extract genomic DNA from the blood cell samples.

The chain uses TRBV5-1 and TRBJ2-2, and possibly TRBD1, on 6 matching bases. Sequencing used PBMCs. The source of this sequence is a human donor in good health. CDR3 reads: CASSFYRAGELFF. The nucleotide sequence is TGCGCCAGCAGCTTCTACAGGGCTGGGGAGCTGTTTTTT.